This T cell receptor (beta chain) stems from a study of human T cells and chemical hapten exposure. V dropped 8 bases and J dropped 7 bases, with 21 bases sitting between them. The length of the CDR3 is 13 residues. Germline V gene sequence: CDR1 DFQATT, CDR2 SNEGSKA (reference sequence). Time point indicated: patch test 2, 6 weeks after DPC sensitization. As for treatment: therapeutic diphenylcyclopropenone sensitization with weekly scalp DPC. Ten or more counts support this clonotype. TCRdb ran MiXCR on the RACE reads and lists one entry per CDR3 protein. The sample shows about 350,000 distinct CDR3 sequences, about 6% of them seen only once.

Sample: whole blood, taken in connection with sensitization to the hapten diphenylcyclopropenone (DPC). The V call is TRBV20-1, the J call TRBJ2-7; D is unresolved. This TCR derives from a woman under 30 with alopecia areata. Some clones in this sample may be carry-over from other donors' samples. CDR3 region: CSPLGPPGDEQYF. The CDR3 region has the DNA TGCAGTCCACTCGGACCGCCGGGCGATGAGCAGTACTTC.